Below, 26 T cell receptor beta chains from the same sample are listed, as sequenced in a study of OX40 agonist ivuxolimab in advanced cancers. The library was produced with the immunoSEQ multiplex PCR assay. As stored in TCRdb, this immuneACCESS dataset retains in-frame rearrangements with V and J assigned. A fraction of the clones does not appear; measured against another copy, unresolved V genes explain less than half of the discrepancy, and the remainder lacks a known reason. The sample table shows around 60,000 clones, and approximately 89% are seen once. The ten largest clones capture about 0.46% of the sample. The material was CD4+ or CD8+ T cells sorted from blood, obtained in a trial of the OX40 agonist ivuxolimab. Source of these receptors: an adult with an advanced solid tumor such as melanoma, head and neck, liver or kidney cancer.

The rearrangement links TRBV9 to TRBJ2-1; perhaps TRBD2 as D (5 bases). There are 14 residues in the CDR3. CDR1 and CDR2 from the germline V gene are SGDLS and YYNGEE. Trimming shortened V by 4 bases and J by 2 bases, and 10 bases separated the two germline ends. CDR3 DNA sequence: TGTGCCAGCAGCCCCACCGGGACCTACAATGAGCAGTTCTTC. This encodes CASSPTGTYNEQFF.

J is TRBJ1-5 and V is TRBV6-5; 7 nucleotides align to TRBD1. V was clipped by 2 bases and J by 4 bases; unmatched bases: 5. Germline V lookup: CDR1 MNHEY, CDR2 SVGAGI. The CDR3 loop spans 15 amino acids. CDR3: CASSYEQGDNQPQHF. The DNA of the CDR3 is TGTGCCAGCAGTTACGAGCAGGGGGATAATCAGCCCCAGCATTTT.

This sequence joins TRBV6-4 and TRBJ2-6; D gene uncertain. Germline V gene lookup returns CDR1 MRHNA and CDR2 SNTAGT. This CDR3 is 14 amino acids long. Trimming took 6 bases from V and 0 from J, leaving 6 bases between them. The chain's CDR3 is CASSENSGANVLTF. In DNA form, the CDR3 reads TGTGCCAGCAGCGAGAACTCTGGGGCCAACGTCCTGACTTTC.

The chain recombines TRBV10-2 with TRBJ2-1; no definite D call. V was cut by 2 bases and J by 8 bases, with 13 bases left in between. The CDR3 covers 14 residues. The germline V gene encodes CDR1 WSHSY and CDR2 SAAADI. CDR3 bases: TGCGCCAGCAGTGAGATTTTTAGAGGCTATGAGCAGTTCTTC. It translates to CASSEIFRGYEQFF.

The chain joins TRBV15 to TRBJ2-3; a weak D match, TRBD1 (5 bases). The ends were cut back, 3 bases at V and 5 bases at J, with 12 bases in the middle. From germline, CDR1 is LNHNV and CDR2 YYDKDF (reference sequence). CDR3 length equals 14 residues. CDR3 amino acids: CATSRGQGGDTQYF. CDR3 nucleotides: TGTGCCACCAGCAGGGGGCAGGGTGGAGATACGCAGTATTTT. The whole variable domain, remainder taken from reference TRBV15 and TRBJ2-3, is DAMVIQNPRYQVTQFGKPVTLSCSQTLNHNVMYWYQQKSSQAPKLLFHYYDKDFNNEADTPDNFQSRRPNTSFCFLDIRSPGLGDTAMYLCATSRGQGGDTQYFGPGTRLTVL.

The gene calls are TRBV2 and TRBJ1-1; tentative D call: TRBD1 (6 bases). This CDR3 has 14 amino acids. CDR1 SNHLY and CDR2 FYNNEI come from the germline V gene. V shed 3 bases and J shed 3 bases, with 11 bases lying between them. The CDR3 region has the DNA TGTGCCAGCAGTGAGGCAGGGGCATACACTGAAGCTTTCTTT. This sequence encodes CASSEAGAYTEAFF.

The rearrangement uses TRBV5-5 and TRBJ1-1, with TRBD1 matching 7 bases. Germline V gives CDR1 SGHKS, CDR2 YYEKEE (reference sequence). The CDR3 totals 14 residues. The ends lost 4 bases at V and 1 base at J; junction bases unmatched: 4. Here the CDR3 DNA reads TGTGCCAGCAGCGTGACAGGGTCGAACACTGAAGCTTTCTTT. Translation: CASSVTGSNTEAFF.

The CDR3 reads CASSLSTSGSNTGELFF. The DNA for the CDR3 is TGCGCCAGCAGCTTGAGTACTAGCGGGTCTAACACCGGGGAGCTGTTTTTT. J is TRBJ2-2 and V is TRBV5-1; TRBD2 matches 9 bases. This CDR3 has 17 amino acids. CDR1 SGHRS and CDR2 YFSETQ come from the germline V gene. J lost 2 bases, V lost 1 base, and 6 bases had no gene match. The full variable domain, completed using reference TRBV5-1 and TRBJ2-2, is KAGVTQTPRYLIKTRGQQVTLSCSPISGHRSVSWYQQTPGQGLQFLFEYFSETQRNKGNFPGRFSGRQFSNSRSEMNVSTLELGDSALYLCASSLSTSGSNTGELFFGEGSRLTVL.

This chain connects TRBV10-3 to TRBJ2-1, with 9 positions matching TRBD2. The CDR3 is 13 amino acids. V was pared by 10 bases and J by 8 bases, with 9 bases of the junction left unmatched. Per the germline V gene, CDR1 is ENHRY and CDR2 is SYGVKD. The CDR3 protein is CATRGSGSDEQFF. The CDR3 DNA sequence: TGTGCCACTCGGGGTAGCGGGAGCGATGAGCAGTTCTTC.

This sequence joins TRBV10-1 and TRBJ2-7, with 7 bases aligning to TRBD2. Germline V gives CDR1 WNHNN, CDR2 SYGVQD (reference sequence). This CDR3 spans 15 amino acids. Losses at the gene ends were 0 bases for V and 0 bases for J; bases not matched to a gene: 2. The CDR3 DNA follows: TGCGCCAGCAGTGAGTCGACTAGCAACTCCTACGAGCAGTACTTC. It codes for CASSESTSNSYEQYF.

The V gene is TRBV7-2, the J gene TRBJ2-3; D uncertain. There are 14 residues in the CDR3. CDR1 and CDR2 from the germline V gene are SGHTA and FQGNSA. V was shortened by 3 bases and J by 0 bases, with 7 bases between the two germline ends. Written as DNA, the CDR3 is TGTGCCAGCAGCTTCCCCCCTAGCACAGATACGCAGTATTTT. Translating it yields CASSFPPSTDTQYF.

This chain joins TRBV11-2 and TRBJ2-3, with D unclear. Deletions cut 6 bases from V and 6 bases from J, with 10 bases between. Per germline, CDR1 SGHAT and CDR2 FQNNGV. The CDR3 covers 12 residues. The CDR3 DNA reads TGTGCCAGCAGACCAGCTGCCGATACGCAGTATTTT. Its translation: CASRPAADTQYF.

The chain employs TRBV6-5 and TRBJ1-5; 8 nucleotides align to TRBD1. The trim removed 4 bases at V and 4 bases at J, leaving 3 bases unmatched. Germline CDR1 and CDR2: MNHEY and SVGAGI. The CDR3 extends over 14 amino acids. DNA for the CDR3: TGTGCCAGCAGTTCGGACAGGGTAAATCAGCCCCAGCATTTT. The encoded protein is CASSSDRVNQPQHF.

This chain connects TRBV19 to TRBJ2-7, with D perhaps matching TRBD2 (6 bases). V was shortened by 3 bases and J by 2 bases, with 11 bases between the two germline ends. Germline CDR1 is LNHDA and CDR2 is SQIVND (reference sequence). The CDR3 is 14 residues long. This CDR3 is CASSIGGGPYEQYF. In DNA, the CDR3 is TGTGCCAGTAGTATCGGGGGAGGCCCCTACGAGCAGTACTTC.

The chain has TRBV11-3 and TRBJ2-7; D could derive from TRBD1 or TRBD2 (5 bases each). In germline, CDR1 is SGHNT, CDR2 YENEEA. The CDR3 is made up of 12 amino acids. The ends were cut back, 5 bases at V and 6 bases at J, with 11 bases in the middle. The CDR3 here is CASSPGTREQYF. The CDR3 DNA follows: TGTGCCAGCAGCCCCGGGACGCGCGAGCAGTACTTC.

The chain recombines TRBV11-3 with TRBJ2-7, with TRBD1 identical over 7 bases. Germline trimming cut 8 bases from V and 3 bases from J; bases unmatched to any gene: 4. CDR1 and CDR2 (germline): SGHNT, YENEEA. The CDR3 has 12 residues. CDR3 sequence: CASEGADYEQYF. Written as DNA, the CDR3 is TGTGCCAGCGAGGGGGCGGACTACGAGCAGTACTTC. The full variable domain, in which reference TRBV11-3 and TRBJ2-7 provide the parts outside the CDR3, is EAGVVQSPRYKIIEKKQPVAFWCNPISGHNTLYWYLQNLGQGPELLIRYENEEAVDDSQLPKDRFSAERLKGVDSTLKIQPAELGDSAVYLCASEGADYEQYFGPGTRLTVT.

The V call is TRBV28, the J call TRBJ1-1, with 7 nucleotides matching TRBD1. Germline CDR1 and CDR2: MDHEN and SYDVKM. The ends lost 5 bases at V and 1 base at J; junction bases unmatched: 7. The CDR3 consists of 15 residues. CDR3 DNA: TGTGCCAGCAGTCAGGTACAGGGGTCGAACACTGAAGCTTTCTTT. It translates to CASSQVQGSNTEAFF.

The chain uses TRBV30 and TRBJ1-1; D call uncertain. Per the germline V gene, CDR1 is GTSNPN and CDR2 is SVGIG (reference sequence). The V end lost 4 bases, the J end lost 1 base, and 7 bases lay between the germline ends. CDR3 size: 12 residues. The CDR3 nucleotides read TGTGCCTGGATATTAGGGAACACTGAAGCTTTCTTT. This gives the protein CAWILGNTEAFF. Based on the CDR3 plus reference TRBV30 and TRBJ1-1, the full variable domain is SQTIHQWPATLVQPVGSPLSLECTVEGTSNPNLYWYRQAAGRGLQLLFYSVGIGQISSEVPQNLSASRPQDRQFILSSKKLLLSDSGFYLCAWILGNTEAFFGQGTRLTVV.

Written as DNA, the CDR3 is TGTGCCAGCAGTTACGGGTCAGGGGAGTACAATGAGCAGTTCTTC. It translates to CASSYGSGEYNEQFF. The chain recombines TRBV6-5 with TRBJ2-1; the D gene is possibly TRBD1 (6 bases). Germline CDR1 reads MNHEY; CDR2 reads SVGAGI. The CDR3 covers 15 residues. The V end was cut by 2 bases, the J end by 4 bases, with 12 bases between.

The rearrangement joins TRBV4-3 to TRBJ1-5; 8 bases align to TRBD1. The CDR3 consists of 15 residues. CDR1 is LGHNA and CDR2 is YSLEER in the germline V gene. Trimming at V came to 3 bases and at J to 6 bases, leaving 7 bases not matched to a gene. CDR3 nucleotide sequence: TGCGCCAGCAGCCAGGACGGACAGGGTGGTCAGCCCCAGCATTTT. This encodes CASSQDGQGGQPQHF.

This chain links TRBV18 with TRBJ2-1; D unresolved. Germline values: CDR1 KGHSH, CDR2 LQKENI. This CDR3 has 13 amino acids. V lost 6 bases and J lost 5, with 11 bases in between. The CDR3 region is CASSRNGDNEQFF. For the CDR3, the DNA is TGTGCCAGCTCGCGTAATGGGGACAATGAGCAGTTCTTC. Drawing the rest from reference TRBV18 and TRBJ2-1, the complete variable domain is NAGVMQNPRHLVRRRGQEARLRCSPMKGHSHVYWYRQLPEEGLKFMVYLQKENIIDESGMPKERFSAEFPKEGPSILRIQQVVRGDSAAYFCASSRNGDNEQFFGPGTRLTVL.

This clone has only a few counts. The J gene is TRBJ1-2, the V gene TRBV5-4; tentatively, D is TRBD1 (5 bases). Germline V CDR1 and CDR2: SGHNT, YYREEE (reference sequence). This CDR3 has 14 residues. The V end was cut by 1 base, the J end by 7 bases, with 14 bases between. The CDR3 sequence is CASSLFAGSGGYTF. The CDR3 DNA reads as TGTGCCAGCAGCTTGTTTGCAGGGTCGGGTGGCTACACCTTC.

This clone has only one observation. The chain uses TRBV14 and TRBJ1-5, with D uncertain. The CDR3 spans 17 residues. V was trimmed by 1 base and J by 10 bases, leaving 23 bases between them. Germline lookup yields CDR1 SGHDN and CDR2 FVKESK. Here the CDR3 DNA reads TGTGCCAGCAGCCAAGTACGGTCGGTCGTCTGGTTCGACCCCCAGCATTTT. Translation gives CASSQVRSVVWFDPQHF.

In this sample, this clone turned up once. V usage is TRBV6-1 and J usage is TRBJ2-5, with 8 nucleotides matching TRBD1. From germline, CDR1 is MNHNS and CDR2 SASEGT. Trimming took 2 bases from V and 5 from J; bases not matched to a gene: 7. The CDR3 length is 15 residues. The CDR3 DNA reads TGTGCCAGCAGTGAAAGTCAGGGGGCGGCGGAGACCCAGTACTTC. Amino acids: CASSESQGAAETQYF.

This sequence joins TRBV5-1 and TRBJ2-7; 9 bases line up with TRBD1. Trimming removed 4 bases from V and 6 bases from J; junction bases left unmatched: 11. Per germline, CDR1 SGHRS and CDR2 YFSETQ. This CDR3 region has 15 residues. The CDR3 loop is CASSPTGGVISEQYF. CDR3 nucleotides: TGCGCCAGCAGCCCCACAGGGGGCGTAATTAGCGAGCAGTACTTC. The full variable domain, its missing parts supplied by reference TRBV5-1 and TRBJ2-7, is KAGVTQTPRYLIKTRGQQVTLSCSPISGHRSVSWYQQTPGQGLQFLFEYFSETQRNKGNFPGRFSGRQFSNSRSEMNVSTLELGDSALYLCASSPTGGVISEQYFGPGTRLTVT.

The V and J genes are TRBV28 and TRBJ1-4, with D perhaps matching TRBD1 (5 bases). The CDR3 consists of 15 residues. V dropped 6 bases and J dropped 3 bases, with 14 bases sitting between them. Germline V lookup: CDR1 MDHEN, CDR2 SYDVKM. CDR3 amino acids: CASSPTGSANEKLFF. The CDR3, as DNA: TGTGCCAGCAGCCCCACAGGATCCGCTAATGAAAAACTGTTTTTT. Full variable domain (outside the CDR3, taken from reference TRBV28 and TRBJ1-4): DVKVTQSSRYLVKRTGEKVFLECVQDMDHENMFWYRQDPGLGLRLIYFSYDVKMKEKGDIPEGYSVSREKKERFSLILESASTNQTSMYLCASSPTGSANEKLFFGSGTQLSVL.